This T cell receptor (delta chain) was captured by sequencing in a study of γδ T cells in repeated Plasmodium falciparum infection. Concerning this clone itself: TCRdb lists the protein of a much larger clone for this DNA, which differs at residue 15, so this is likely a read error; the protein given here is translated from the DNA itself.

Gammadelta T cells were flow-sorted from PBMC into Vgamma9/Vdelta2+ and Vdelta2-negative populations for bulk analysis. TCRdb ran CATT on the multiplex PCR reads. The data contain tens of thousands of delta-chain clones, 0.98% of them singletons. This CDR3 comprises 21 residues. CDR1 and CDR2 from the germline V gene are TSWWSYY and QGS. Trimming shortened V by 4 bases and J by 2 bases, and 32 bases separated the two germline ends. The source of this sequence is a pool of human donors (malaria-infected and uninfected, not separated). The rearrangement links TRDV1 to TRDJ1; D tentatively reads TRDD2 or TRDD3 (5 bases each). No J gene is reported in TCRdb; it was inferred here by comparing the DNA with germline. The sample was gamma-delta T cells from blood. CDR3 coding DNA: TGTGCTCTTGGGGGACCCTCCCCCCCCCTACGCCCCCCGGGGGGTACCGATAAACTCATCTTT. Protein product: CALGGPSPPLRPPGGTDKLIF.